The source of this T cell receptor beta chain is a study of blood T cell repertoires in COVID-19. TCRdb's copy holds only in-frame clones and misses some; the assay was immunoSEQ multiplex PCR. The data hold 250,000 or so clones, with roughly 88% observed a single time. The ends were cut back, 4 bases at V and 3 bases at J, with 16 bases in the middle. From germline, CDR1 is LGHDT and CDR2 YNNKEL (reference sequence). There are 16 residues in the CDR3. V usage is TRBV3-1 (or the pseudogene TRBV3-2) and J usage is TRBJ1-3, with D possibly being TRBD1 (5 bases). The specimen was PBMCs or T cells enriched from blood (not recorded which). The TCR comes from a woman aged 25 to 45 who had been exposed to COVID-19. The CDR3 DNA follows: TGTGCCAGCAGCCCTCAGGGCGGGGCGCGTGGAAACACCATATATTTT. Its translation is CASSPQGGARGNTIYF.